This passage covers 8 T cell receptor beta chains from one sample sequenced in a study of blood T cells in healthy people across ages. Together with a sample-barcoded 5' primer, a J-beta primer mix was included in a second PCR lasting about 6 to 12 cycles. TCRdb re-called the 5' RACE reads through MiXCR, storing one row per CDR3 protein. The sample has roughly 860,000 distinct CDR3 sequences, approximately 67% seen once. Specimen: blood. Receptors were obtained from a man aged 30 to 45 in good health.

V is TRBV2 and J is TRBJ2-1; the match to TRBD2 covers 14 bases. Germline V gene sequence: CDR1 SNHLY, CDR2 FYNNEI. This CDR3 is 20 amino acids long. V gave up 5 bases and J gave up 5 bases; unmatched junction bases: 17. Written as DNA, the CDR3 is TGTGCCAGCAGTTCGGACCCCGGGACTAGCGGGGGCTCAGTGAACAATGAGCAGTTCTTC. As protein: CASSSDPGTSGGSVNNEQFF. Using reference TRBV2 and TRBJ2-1 for the parts outside the CDR3, the full variable domain is EPEVTQTPSHQVTQMGQEVILRCVPISNHLYFYWYRQILGQKVEFLVSFYNNEISEKSEIFDDQFSVERPDGSNFTLKIRSTKLEDSAMYFCASSSDPGTSGGSVNNEQFFGPGTRLTVL.

This clonotype has only a few counts. The rearrangement links TRBV7-9 to TRBJ1-6; 8 bases agree with TRBD1. J gave up 10 bases and V 5 bases, and 7 bases lay outside the gene matches. CDR1 and CDR2 from the germline V gene are SEHNR and FQNEAQ (reference sequence). This CDR3 is 14 amino acids long. CDR3 in amino acids: CASSRGQVLSPLHF. The DNA of the CDR3 is TGTGCCAGCAGCAGGGGACAGGTACTGTCACCCCTCCACTTT.

The rearrangement links TRBV7-9 to TRBJ2-2, with D possibly called TRBD1 or TRBD2 (5 bases each). Germline lookup yields CDR1 SEHNR and CDR2 FQNEAQ (reference sequence). Trimming stripped 6 bases from V and 2 bases from J, with 25 bases between. The CDR3 totals 19 residues. The CDR3 here is CASSRRVGDLLLNTGELFF. The CDR3 region has the DNA TGTGCCAGCAGTCGACGAGTTGGGGACCTCTTACTTAACACCGGGGAGCTGTTTTTT. Using reference TRBV7-9 and TRBJ2-2 for the parts outside the CDR3, the full variable domain is DTGVSQNPRHKITKRGQNVTFRCDPISEHNRLYWYRQTLGQGPEFLTYFQNEAQLEKSRLLSDRFSAERPKGSFSTLEIQRTEQGDSAMYLCASSRRVGDLLLNTGELFFGEGSRLTVL.

CDR3 sequence reads: CASSGSGNPVHSYNEQFF. CDR3 nucleotides: TGTGCCAGCAGTGGTTCAGGGAACCCAGTCCACTCCTACAATGAGCAGTTCTTC. The chain carries TRBV25-1 and TRBJ2-1; tentatively, D is TRBD1 (5 bases). Germline-derived CDR1 and CDR2 are MGHDK and SYGVNS. This CDR3 is built from 18 residues. The V gene lost 4 bases and the J gene lost 0 bases, with 19 bases spanning the gap.

This clonotype was seen at least ten times. CDR3 in DNA: TGTGCCAGCAGCTTACAGGGGGCATCGGTTAAGAATGAAAAACTGTTTTTT. Its translation is CASSLQGASVKNEKLFF. The rearrangement uses TRBV7-2 and TRBJ1-4; 8 nucleotides align to TRBD1. This CDR3 is 17 amino acids long. The V gene end was trimmed by 2 bases and the J gene end by 5 bases; junction bases not matched to a gene: 10. The germline gives CDR1 SGHTA, CDR2 FQGNSA. The complete variable domain, with remaining parts taken from reference TRBV7-2 and TRBJ1-4, reads GAGVSQSPSNKVTEKGKDVELRCDPISGHTALYWYRQSLGQGLEFLIYFQGNSAPDKSGLPSDRFSAERTGGSVSTLTIQRTQQEDSAVYLCASSLQGASVKNEKLFFGSGTQLSVL.

Here the CDR3 DNA reads TGCGCCAGCAGCCAAGCAACGGAACCGCACAATGAGCAGTTCTTC. Translating it yields CASSQATEPHNEQFF. The rearrangement links TRBV4-1 to TRBJ2-1; D gene uncertain. CDR1 is MGHRA, CDR2 YSYEKL, per germline. Deletions cut 1 base from V and 5 bases from J, with 12 bases between. The CDR3 length is 15 residues.

The chain joins TRBV5-6 to TRBJ2-1, with D perhaps matching TRBD1 or TRBD2 (6 bases each). The CDR3 extends over 17 amino acids. Germline CDR1 reads SGHDT; CDR2 reads YYEEEE. V gave up 0 bases and J gave up 0 bases, with 13 bases separating them. For the CDR3, the DNA is TGTGCCAGCAGCTTGGGGGGGGCCGTCAGCTCCTACAATGAGCAGTTCTTC. Translated, it gives CASSLGGAVSSYNEQFF.

The V gene is TRBV7-8, the J gene TRBJ2-7, with a weak D call TRBD1 (6 bases). The V gene lost 0 bases and the J gene lost 4 bases, with 16 bases spanning the gap. This CDR3 spans 16 amino acids. In germline, CDR1 is SGHVS, CDR2 FQNEAQ. The CDR3 spells CASSLARAGARYEQYF. As DNA, the CDR3 is TGTGCCAGCAGCTTAGCGCGGGCAGGGGCAAGGTACGAGCAGTACTTC.